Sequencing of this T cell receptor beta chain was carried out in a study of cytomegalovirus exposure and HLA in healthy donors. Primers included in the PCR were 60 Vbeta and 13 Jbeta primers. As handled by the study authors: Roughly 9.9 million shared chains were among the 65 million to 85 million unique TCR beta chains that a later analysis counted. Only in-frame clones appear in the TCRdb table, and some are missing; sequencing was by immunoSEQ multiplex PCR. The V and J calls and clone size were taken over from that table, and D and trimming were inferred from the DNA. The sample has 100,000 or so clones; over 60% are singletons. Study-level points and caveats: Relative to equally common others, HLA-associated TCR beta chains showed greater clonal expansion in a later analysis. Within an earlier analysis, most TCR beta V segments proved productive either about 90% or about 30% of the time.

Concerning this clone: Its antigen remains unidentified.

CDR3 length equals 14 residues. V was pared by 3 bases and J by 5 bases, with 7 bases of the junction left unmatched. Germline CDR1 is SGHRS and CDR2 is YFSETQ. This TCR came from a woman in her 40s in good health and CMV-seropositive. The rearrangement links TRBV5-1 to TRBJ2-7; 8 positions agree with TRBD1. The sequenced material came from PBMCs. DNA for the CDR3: TGCGCCAGCAGCTCCTGGACAGGGAGGAACGAGCAGTACTTC. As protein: CASSSWTGRNEQYF. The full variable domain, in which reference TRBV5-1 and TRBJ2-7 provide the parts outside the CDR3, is KAGVTQTPRYLIKTRGQQVTLSCSPISGHRSVSWYQQTPGQGLQFLFEYFSETQRNKGNFPGRFSGRQFSNSRSEMNVSTLELGDSALYLCASSSWTGRNEQYFGPGTRLTVT.